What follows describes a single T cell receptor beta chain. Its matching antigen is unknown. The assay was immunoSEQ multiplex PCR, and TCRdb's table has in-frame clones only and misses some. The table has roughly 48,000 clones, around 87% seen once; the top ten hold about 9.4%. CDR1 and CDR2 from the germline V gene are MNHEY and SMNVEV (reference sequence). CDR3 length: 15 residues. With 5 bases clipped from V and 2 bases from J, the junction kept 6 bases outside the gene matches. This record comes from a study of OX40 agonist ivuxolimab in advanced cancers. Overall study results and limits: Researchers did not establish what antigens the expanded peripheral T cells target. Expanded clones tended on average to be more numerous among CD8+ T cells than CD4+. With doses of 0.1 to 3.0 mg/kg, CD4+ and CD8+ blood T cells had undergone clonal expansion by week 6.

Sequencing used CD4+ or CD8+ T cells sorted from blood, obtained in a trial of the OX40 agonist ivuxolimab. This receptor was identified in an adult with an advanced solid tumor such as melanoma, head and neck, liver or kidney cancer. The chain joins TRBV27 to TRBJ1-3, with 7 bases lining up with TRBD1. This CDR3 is CASSPYTGAGNTIYF. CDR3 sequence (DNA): TGTGCCAGCAGTCCCTACACAGGGGCTGGAAACACCATATATTTT.